The rows below give T cell receptor beta chains drawn from one sample of a study of shared clonotypes between healthy human individuals. This table comes from immunoSEQ multiplex PCR, and its TCRdb copy is limited to in-frame clones, with some not included. The sample lists 750,000 to 1,000,000 clones, 90% to 95% occurring once. The sequencing input was naive CD8+ T cells sorted from blood. These receptors originate from a man in his thirties or forties in good health. CDR3s include the opening cysteine and the closing phenylalanine or tryptophan. D genes are given only for firm matches. The size of a clone is reported for some rows only, either as once, few or many, or as a class for expanded clones.

v_gene,abundance,d_gene,j_gene,CDR3aa,CDR3nt
TRBV10-3,-,TRBD1,TRBJ2-7,CAIRAGTGSYHEQYF,TGTGCCATCAGAGCCGGGACAGGGTCCTACCACGAGCAGTACTTC
TRBV4-1,-,TRBD1,TRBJ1-5,CASSQARGNQPQHF,TGCGCCAGCAGCCAAGCCAGGGGGAATCAGCCCCAGCATTTT
TRBV7-6,-,-,TRBJ2-7,CASSPDGRPPEDEQYF,TGTGCCAGCAGCCCCGATGGTAGACCCCCCGAGGACGAGCAGTACTTC
TRBV27,-,TRBD1,TRBJ2-1,CASTPGQGSNEQFF,TGTGCCAGCACCCCCGGACAGGGAAGCAATGAGCAGTTCTTC
TRBV5-8,-,TRBD1,TRBJ2-7,CASSLYRTGVREQYF,TGTGCCAGCAGCTTATATAGGACAGGGGTGCGCGAGCAGTACTTC
TRBV7-6,-,TRBD2,TRBJ2-7,CASSLGREADEQYF,TGTGCCAGCAGCTTAGGGCGGGAGGCAGACGAGCAGTACTTC
TRBV5-1,-,-,TRBJ2-1,CASSSPQETVKLDNEQFF,TGCGCCAGCAGCTCGCCACAGGAGACAGTCAAGCTTGACAATGAGCAGTTCTTC
TRBV19,-,TRBD2,TRBJ2-2,CASSITAGEAGELFF,TGTGCCAGTAGTATAACTGCGGGAGAGGCCGGGGAGCTGTTTTTT
TRBV7-9,-,TRBD2,TRBJ2-7,CASSPPGASGIEQYF,TGTGCCAGCAGCCCCCCCGGGGCCAGCGGGATCGAGCAGTACTTC
TRBV28,few,-,TRBJ2-7,CASSLIYEQYF,TGTGCCAGCAGCCTCATATACGAGCAGTACTTC
TRBV9,few,-,TRBJ2-7,CASSPGSSYEQYF,TGTGCCAGCAGCCCAGGGTCCTCCTACGAGCAGTACTTC
TRBV2,-,-,TRBJ1-2,CASSGRASYGYTF,TGTGCCAGCAGTGGCAGGGCTTCCTATGGCTACACCTTC
TRBV15,once,TRBD1,TRBJ1-4,CATSGTFDRDGEKLFF,TGTGCCACCAGCGGAACCTTCGACAGGGATGGTGAAAAACTGTTTTTT
TRBV7-6,-,-,TRBJ2-1,CASSFRGSMLNEQFF,TGTGCCAGCAGCTTCAGGGGTTCTATGCTCAATGAGCAGTTCTTC
TRBV12-5,-,TRBD1,TRBJ2-7,CASAHFRTGETYEQYF,TGTGCTAGTGCTCACTTCCGGACAGGCGAAACCTACGAGCAGTACTTC
TRBV29-1,-,TRBD2,TRBJ2-1,CSARLAVYNEQFF,TGCAGCGCCCGACTAGCGGTCTACAATGAGCAGTTCTTC
TRBV7-9,-,-,TRBJ2-3,CASSPPEGYYTDTQYF,TGTGCCAGCAGCCCGCCGGAGGGGTACTACACAGATACGCAGTATTTT
TRBV28,-,TRBD2,TRBJ2-2,CASSLSGRANGELFF,TGTGCCAGCAGTCTTAGCGGGAGGGCCAACGGGGAGCTGTTTTTT
TRBV11-2,-,-,TRBJ2-3,CASSFRGSGTDTQYF,TGTGCCAGCAGCTTTCGTGGAAGCGGCACAGATACGCAGTATTTT
TRBV5-8,-,TRBD1,TRBJ2-7,CASSAPGQGVSEQYF,TGTGCCAGCAGCGCTCCGGGACAGGGGGTGAGTGAGCAGTACTTC
TRBV7-3,-,TRBD2,TRBJ2-1,CASSLLAGDSEQFF,TGTGCCAGCAGCTTACTAGCGGGAGATTCTGAGCAGTTCTTC
TRBV7-9,once,-,TRBJ2-3,CASSLASPSKASTDTQYF,TGTGCCAGCAGCTTAGCGTCCCCGAGTAAGGCTAGCACAGATACGCAGTATTTT
TRBV18,-,-,TRBJ1-1,CASSPGYVTEHHTSHTEAFF,TGTGCCAGCTCACCCGGTTACGTGACGGAACACCACACCTCTCACACTGAAGCTTTCTTT
TRBV11-2,-,-,TRBJ2-5,CASSLDLLTETQYF,TGTGCCAGCAGCTTAGATCTCCTAACGGAGACCCAGTACTTC
TRBV6-1,-,-,TRBJ1-5,CASRNYFNQPQHF,TGTGCCAGCAGGAACTATTTTAATCAGCCCCAGCATTTT
TRBV7-2,-,TRBD2,TRBJ2-3,CASSLVAGADTQYF,TGTGCCAGCAGCTTAGTAGCGGGAGCAGATACGCAGTATTTT
TRBV14,-,-,TRBJ2-3,CASSLGSGTPMGDTQYF,TGTGCCAGCAGCCTGGGATCCGGGACACCCATGGGAGATACGCAGTATTTT
TRBV7-9,-,-,TRBJ1-2,CASSLARGGEGNYGYTF,TGTGCCAGCAGCTTAGCGCGAGGTGGTGAAGGGAATTACGGCTACACCTTC
TRBV11-3,-,TRBD1,TRBJ2-7,CASSPRDSSYEQYF,TGTGCCAGCAGCCCCCGGGACAGTTCCTACGAGCAGTACTTC
TRBV5-5,-,TRBD2,TRBJ2-1,CASSPGGAYNEQFF,TGTGCCAGCAGCCCCGGGGGGGCCTACAATGAGCAGTTCTTC
TRBV7-6,-,-,TRBJ2-5,CASSWNRDTDQETQYF,TGTGCCAGCAGCTGGAACCGGGACACCGACCAAGAGACCCAGTACTTC
TRBV28,-,TRBD1,TRBJ1-2,CASSLDRDNYGYTF,TGTGCCAGCAGTTTAGACAGGGACAACTATGGCTACACCTTC
TRBV5-8,-,-,TRBJ2-1,CASSLAAGFRFF,TGTGCCAGCAGCTTGGCGGCAGGGTTTCGGTTCTTC
TRBV28,once,TRBD2,TRBJ2-1,CACGEASGTNEQFF,TGTGCCTGCGGGGAGGCTAGCGGGACAAATGAGCAGTTCTTC
TRBV7-9,-,-,TRBJ1-1,CASSGFEAFF,TGTGCCAGCAGTGGGTTTGAAGCTTTCTTT
TRBV28,-,-,TRBJ2-5,CASSPDSETQYF,TGTGCCAGCAGCCCCGATTCCGAGACCCAGTACTTC
TRBV7-6,-,-,TRBJ2-1,CASLRGGGHEQFF,TGTGCCAGCCTCAGAGGGGGGGGCCATGAGCAGTTCTTC
TRBV29-1,-,-,TRBJ2-3,CSVEGPRTDTQYF,TGCAGCGTTGAGGGGCCGAGAACAGATACGCAGTATTTT
TRBV28,-,-,TRBJ2-7,CASSLESRLYEQYF,TGTGCCAGCAGTTTAGAATCCAGATTGTACGAGCAGTACTTC
TRBV27,-,TRBD2,TRBJ2-7,CASRLAGDYEQYF,TGTGCCAGCAGACTAGCGGGAGATTACGAGCAGTACTTC
TRBV27,-,-,TRBJ2-1,CASRWGVMGNEQFF,TGTGCCAGCCGTTGGGGGGTGATGGGGAATGAGCAGTTCTTC
TRBV27,-,-,TRBJ2-7,CASSFDSLYEQYF,TGTGCCAGCAGCTTTGACAGCCTCTACGAGCAGTACTTC
TRBV7-4,many,-,TRBJ2-1,CASSVTMGNEQFF,TGTGCCAGCAGCGTAACGATGGGGAATGAGCAGTTCTTC
TRBV27,once,TRBD2,TRBJ2-7,CASSLGQLAGTYEQYF,TGTGCCAGCAGTTTAGGGCAACTAGCGGGCACGTACGAGCAGTACTTC
TRBV29-1,-,TRBD1,TRBJ2-2,CSVADDRDGGELFF,TGCAGCGTTGCTGATGACAGGGACGGCGGGGAGCTGTTTTTT
TRBV27,-,TRBD2,TRBJ2-3,CASSPWGSGESDTQYF,TGTGCCAGCAGTCCTTGGGGTAGCGGGGAGTCAGATACGCAGTATTTT
TRBV7-9,once,-,TRBJ2-7,CASSFNGGVAVSYEQYF,TGTGCCAGCAGCTTTAATGGGGGCGTTGCAGTCTCCTACGAGCAGTACTTC
TRBV5-6,-,TRBD1,TRBJ2-4,CASSLAWTGLAKNIQYF,TGTGCCAGCAGCTTGGCCTGGACAGGATTAGCCAAAAACATTCAGTACTTC
TRBV19,-,-,TRBJ2-2,CASSIETTGKWANTGELFF,TGTGCCAGTAGTATAGAAACTACAGGGAAATGGGCGAACACCGGGGAGCTGTTTTTT
TRBV5-4,-,-,TRBJ2-7,CASSLMGEDPLEQYF,TGTGCCAGCAGCTTGATGGGGGAGGACCCTTTGGAGCAGTACTTC
TRBV4-2,once,-,TRBJ2-1,CASSQVETWGNEQFF,TGTGCCAGCAGCCAAGTGGAGACCTGGGGCAATGAGCAGTTCTTC
TRBV14,-,-,TRBJ1-1,CASSHYLYGGGPEAFF,TGTGCCAGCAGCCATTACCTTTATGGTGGAGGACCTGAAGCTTTCTTT
TRBV6-5,-,TRBD2,TRBJ2-7,CASSFGGSSYEQYF,TGTGCCAGCAGTTTTGGCGGGAGCTCCTACGAGCAGTACTTC